This T cell receptor (beta chain) was captured in a study of OX40 agonist ivuxolimab in advanced cancers. Regarding the study as a whole: Low levels of normalized T-cell clonal expansion also appeared in some nonresponders. The CD4+ and CD8+ T cells in the blood had expanded clonally by week 6 at 0.1 to 3.0 mg/kg.

It was autoimmune disease history or systemic immunosuppression that excluded patients. On this clone: The antigen remains undetermined.

Sequencing used immunoSEQ multiplex PCR; TCRdb keeps in-frame clones, though not all of them. The table shows tens of thousands of clones, with 90% occurring only once. V lost 2 bases and J lost 6, with 21 bases in between. The CDR3 covers 17 residues. The germline V gene encodes CDR1 SGHVS and CDR2 FQNEAQ. The chain links TRBV7-8 to TRBJ2-3, with a possible D match to TRBD2 (6 bases). The TCR comes from an adult with an advanced solid tumor such as melanoma, head and neck, liver or kidney cancer. The starting material was CD4+ or CD8+ T cells sorted from blood, obtained in a trial of the OX40 agonist ivuxolimab. Here the CDR3 DNA reads TGTGCCAGCAGCTTAATTGGGAGGAACTCCCTTCAGGATACGCAGTATTTT. Protein product: CASSLIGRNSLQDTQYF.